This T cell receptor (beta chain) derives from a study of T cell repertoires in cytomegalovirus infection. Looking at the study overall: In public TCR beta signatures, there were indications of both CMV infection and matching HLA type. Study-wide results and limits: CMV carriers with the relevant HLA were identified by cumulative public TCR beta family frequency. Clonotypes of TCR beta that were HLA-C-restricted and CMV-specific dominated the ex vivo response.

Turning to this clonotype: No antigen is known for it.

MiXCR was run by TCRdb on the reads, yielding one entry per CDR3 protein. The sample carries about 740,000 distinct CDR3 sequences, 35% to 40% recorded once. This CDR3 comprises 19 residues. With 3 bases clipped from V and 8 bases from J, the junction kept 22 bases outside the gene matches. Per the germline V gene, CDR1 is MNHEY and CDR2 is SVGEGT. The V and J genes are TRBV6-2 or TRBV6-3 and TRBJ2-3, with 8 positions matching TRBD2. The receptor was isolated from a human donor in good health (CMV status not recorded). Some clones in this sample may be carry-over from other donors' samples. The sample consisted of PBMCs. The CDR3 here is CASSYGTPTSGGDRSTQYF. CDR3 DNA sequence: TGTGCCAGCAGTTATGGTACCCCAACTAGCGGAGGGGATCGCAGTACGCAGTATTTT.